The rows below give T cell receptor beta chains drawn from one sample of a study of shared clonotypes between healthy human individuals. The table came from immunoSEQ multiplex PCR; TCRdb's copy has only in-frame clones and leaves some out. Among around 2,000,000 clones, roughly 94% were seen once, and the ten largest hold 0.1% to 0.15%. Material: naive CD4+ T cells sorted from blood. The origin of the receptors is a man in his late teens or twenties in good health. CDR3s include the opening cysteine and the closing phenylalanine or tryptophan. A D gene is named only where the DNA matches it firmly. A row's size may be missing; if present it is once, few, many or a size class.

V gene: TRBV29-1; clone size: -; J gene: TRBJ1-1; D gene: -; CDR3 protein: CSVGGAQGNTEAFF; CDR3 DNA: TGCAGCGTTGGGGGGGCACAGGGGAACACTGAAGCTTTCTTT
V gene: TRBV5-5; clone size: -; J gene: TRBJ2-2; D gene: -; CDR3 protein: CASTPRPGRGELFF; CDR3 DNA: TGTGCCAGCACCCCTAGGCCGGGGCGCGGGGAGCTGTTTTTT
V gene: TRBV15; clone size: -; J gene: TRBJ2-7; D gene: TRBD1; CDR3 protein: CATSPTSQGAYEQYF; CDR3 DNA: TGTGCCACCTCCCCAACATCCCAGGGGGCCTACGAGCAGTACTTC
V gene: TRBV2; clone size: -; J gene: TRBJ1-2; D gene: TRBD1; CDR3 protein: CASSEMGDRALYGYTF; CDR3 DNA: TGTGCCAGCAGTGAAATGGGCGACAGGGCCCTCTATGGCTACACCTTC
V gene: TRBV7-9; clone size: -; J gene: TRBJ2-7; D gene: -; CDR3 protein: CASRAEILGEQYF; CDR3 DNA: TGTGCCAGCAGGGCGGAGATCCTCGGCGAGCAGTACTTC
V gene: TRBV2; clone size: many; J gene: TRBJ2-7; D gene: TRBD2; CDR3 protein: CASSSGTPDDEQYF; CDR3 DNA: TGTGCCAGCAGTAGCGGGACGCCCGATGATGAGCAGTACTTC
V gene: TRBV25-1; clone size: -; J gene: TRBJ1-4; D gene: -; CDR3 protein: CASCSGEGFEKLFF; CDR3 DNA: TGTGCCAGCTGCTCGGGGGAAGGCTTTGAAAAACTGTTTTTT
V gene: TRBV19; clone size: -; J gene: TRBJ1-1; D gene: -; CDR3 protein: CASVLGTEAFF; CDR3 DNA: TGTGCCAGCGTATTAGGGACTGAAGCTTTCTTT
V gene: TRBV9; clone size: -; J gene: TRBJ2-3; D gene: -; CDR3 protein: CASSVGQVSTDTQYF; CDR3 DNA: TGTGCCAGCAGCGTAGGTCAGGTTAGCACAGATACGCAGTATTTT
V gene: TRBV30; clone size: -; J gene: TRBJ2-5; D gene: TRBD1; CDR3 protein: CAWSHYQKFLDRGTQGSQETQYF; CDR3 DNA: TGTGCCTGGAGTCACTATCAAAAATTCCTGGACAGGGGGACGCAGGGGTCACAAGAGACCCAGTACTTC
V gene: TRBV28; clone size: once; J gene: TRBJ1-3; D gene: -; CDR3 protein: CATFKGGQSSGNTIYF; CDR3 DNA: TGTGCCACCTTTAAGGGGGGCCAGAGCTCTGGAAACACCATATATTTT
V gene: TRBV4-1; clone size: -; J gene: TRBJ2-7; D gene: TRBD2; CDR3 protein: CASSQSLTSGSRHEQYF; CDR3 DNA: TGCGCCAGCAGCCAATCCTTGACTAGCGGGAGTCGACACGAGCAGTACTTC
V gene: TRBV5-1; clone size: -; J gene: TRBJ1-4; D gene: -; CDR3 protein: CASSLFRGNEKLFF; CDR3 DNA: TGCGCCAGCAGCTTGTTCAGGGGAAACGAAAAACTGTTTTTT
V gene: TRBV27; clone size: -; J gene: TRBJ2-5; D gene: -; CDR3 protein: CASSLASGRQETQYF; CDR3 DNA: TGTGCCAGCAGTTTAGCATCGGGGCGTCAAGAGACCCAGTACTTC
V gene: TRBV5-1; clone size: -; J gene: TRBJ2-7; D gene: -; CDR3 protein: CASSLGVAESYEQYF; CDR3 DNA: TGCGCCAGCAGCTTGGGGGTAGCGGAGTCCTACGAGCAGTACTTC
V gene: TRBV27; clone size: -; J gene: TRBJ2-7; D gene: -; CDR3 protein: CASSLEAAYEQYF; CDR3 DNA: TGTGCCAGCAGTTTAGAGGCAGCCTACGAGCAGTACTTC
V gene: TRBV12-5; clone size: -; J gene: TRBJ1-5; D gene: -; CDR3 protein: CASGLVVARDGNQPQHF; CDR3 DNA: TGTGCTAGTGGTTTGGTAGTAGCCAGGGATGGCAATCAGCCCCAGCATTTT
V gene: TRBV6-1; clone size: -; J gene: TRBJ2-7; D gene: -; CDR3 protein: CASRSTQGLSYEQYF; CDR3 DNA: TGTGCCAGCAGATCTACCCAGGGACTCTCCTACGAGCAGTACTTC
V gene: TRBV28; clone size: -; J gene: TRBJ2-7; D gene: TRBD2; CDR3 protein: CASSLSGANSYEQYF; CDR3 DNA: TGTGCCAGCAGCCTTAGCGGGGCGAACTCCTACGAGCAGTACTTC
V gene: TRBV6-5; clone size: -; J gene: TRBJ2-1; D gene: TRBD2; CDR3 protein: CASSPSGGGNEQFF; CDR3 DNA: TGTGCCAGCTCGCCCTCGGGAGGCGGGAATGAGCAGTTCTTC
V gene: TRBV5-6; clone size: once; J gene: TRBJ2-3; D gene: -; CDR3 protein: CASSWDTDTQYF; CDR3 DNA: TGTGCCAGCAGCTGGGACACAGATACGCAGTATTTT
V gene: TRBV2; clone size: -; J gene: TRBJ2-7; D gene: -; CDR3 protein: CASSAVYEQYF; CDR3 DNA: TGTGCCAGCAGTGCTGTGTACGAGCAGTACTTC
V gene: TRBV6-6; clone size: -; J gene: TRBJ2-2; D gene: -; CDR3 protein: CASSYGVGTNTGELFF; CDR3 DNA: TGTGCCAGCAGTTACGGGGTGGGGACCAACACCGGGGAGCTGTTTTTT
V gene: TRBV19; clone size: -; J gene: TRBJ2-1; D gene: -; CDR3 protein: CASSMGIHNEQFF; CDR3 DNA: TGTGCCAGTAGTATGGGAATCCACAATGAGCAGTTCTTC
V gene: TRBV12-5; clone size: -; J gene: TRBJ2-6; D gene: -; CDR3 protein: CASGPSGLSVLTF; CDR3 DNA: TGTGCTAGTGGCCCGTCAGGGCTCAGCGTCCTGACTTTC
V gene: TRBV5-1; clone size: once; J gene: TRBJ2-7; D gene: TRBD2; CDR3 protein: CASSSAAPTPGLAGPSYEQYF; CDR3 DNA: TGCGCCAGCAGCTCCGCGGCTCCAACCCCGGGACTAGCGGGACCATCCTACGAGCAGTACTTC
V gene: TRBV7-2; clone size: once; J gene: TRBJ2-1; D gene: -; CDR3 protein: CASSLRGNEQFF; CDR3 DNA: TGTGCCAGCAGCTTACGGGGAAATGAGCAGTTCTTC
V gene: TRBV5-1; clone size: -; J gene: TRBJ2-1; D gene: TRBD2; CDR3 protein: CASSLVNSGLDYNEQFF; CDR3 DNA: TGCGCCAGCAGCTTGGTTAACAGCGGACTAGACTACAATGAGCAGTTCTTC
V gene: TRBV4-2; clone size: few; J gene: TRBJ1-2; D gene: -; CDR3 protein: CASSQEEQGWGYTF; CDR3 DNA: TGTGCCAGCAGCCAAGAGGAACAGGGCTGGGGCTACACCTTC
V gene: TRBV19; clone size: -; J gene: TRBJ2-1; D gene: TRBD1; CDR3 protein: CASSIATQGFGEQFF; CDR3 DNA: TGTGCCAGTAGTATAGCCACACAGGGGTTTGGGGAGCAGTTCTTC
V gene: TRBV5-1; clone size: -; J gene: TRBJ2-3; D gene: -; CDR3 protein: CASSFEPSTDTQYF; CDR3 DNA: TGCGCCAGCAGCTTCGAACCTAGCACAGATACGCAGTATTTT
V gene: TRBV6-1; clone size: once; J gene: TRBJ1-2; D gene: TRBD1; CDR3 protein: CASSVPRQGNLYGYTF; CDR3 DNA: TGTGCCAGCAGTGTTCCGAGACAGGGCAACCTGTATGGCTACACCTTC
V gene: TRBV4-3; clone size: -; J gene: TRBJ2-1; D gene: TRBD2; CDR3 protein: CASSHEGTSGKPSYNEQFF; CDR3 DNA: TGCGCCAGCAGCCATGAAGGGACTAGCGGGAAACCTTCCTACAATGAGCAGTTCTTC
V gene: TRBV5-1; clone size: -; J gene: TRBJ2-1; D gene: -; CDR3 protein: CAAKQGSGDNEQFF; CDR3 DNA: TGCGCCGCCAAACAAGGGTCGGGAGACAATGAGCAGTTCTTC
V gene: TRBV16; clone size: -; J gene: TRBJ1-1; D gene: -; CDR3 protein: CASSQSLPGANTEAFF; CDR3 DNA: TGTGCCAGCAGCCAATCCCTCCCAGGGGCGAACACTGAAGCTTTCTTT